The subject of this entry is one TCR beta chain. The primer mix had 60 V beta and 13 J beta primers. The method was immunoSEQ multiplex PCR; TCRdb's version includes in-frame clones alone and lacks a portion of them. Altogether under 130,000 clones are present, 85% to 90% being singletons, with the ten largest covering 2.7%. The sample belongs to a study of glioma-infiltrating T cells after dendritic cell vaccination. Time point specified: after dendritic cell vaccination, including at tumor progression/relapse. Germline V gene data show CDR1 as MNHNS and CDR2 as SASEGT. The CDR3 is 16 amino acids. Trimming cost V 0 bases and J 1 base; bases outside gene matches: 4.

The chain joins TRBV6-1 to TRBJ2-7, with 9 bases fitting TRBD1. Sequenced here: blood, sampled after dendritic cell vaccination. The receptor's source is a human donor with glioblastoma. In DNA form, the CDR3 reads TGTGCCAGCAGTGAAGCAATAGGGACAGGGTCCTACGAGCAGTACTTC. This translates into CASSEAIGTGSYEQYF.